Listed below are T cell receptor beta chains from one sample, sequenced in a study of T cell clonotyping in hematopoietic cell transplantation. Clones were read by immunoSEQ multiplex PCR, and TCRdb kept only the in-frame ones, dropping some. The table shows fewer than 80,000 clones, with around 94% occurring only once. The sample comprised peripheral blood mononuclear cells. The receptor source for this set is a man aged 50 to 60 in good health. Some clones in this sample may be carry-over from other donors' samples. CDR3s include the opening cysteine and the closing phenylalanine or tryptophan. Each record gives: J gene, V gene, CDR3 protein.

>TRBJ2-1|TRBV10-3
CAISPAGTYNEQFF
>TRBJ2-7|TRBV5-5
CASSLTLTGGFYEQYF
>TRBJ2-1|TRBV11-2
CASSFADRAYNEQFF
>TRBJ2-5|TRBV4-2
CASSQTRGQETQYF
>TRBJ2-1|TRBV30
CAWSVIGLASSYNEQFF
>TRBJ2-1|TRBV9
CASSKGLAGNEQFF
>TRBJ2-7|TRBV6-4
CASLRFYPTAGGVQYF
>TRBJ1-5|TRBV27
CASSFPNQPQHF
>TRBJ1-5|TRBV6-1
CASSTGTISNQPQHF
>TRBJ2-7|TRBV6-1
CALSPRQSSNYEQYF
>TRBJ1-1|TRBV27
CASSLRFWGESTEAFF
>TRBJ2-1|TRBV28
CASSLRGDAYNEQFF
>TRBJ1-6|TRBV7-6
CASSPRGTGGRNSPLHF
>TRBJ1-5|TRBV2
CASNEAGGNQPQHF
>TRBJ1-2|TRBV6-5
CASSYSKGSGGYTF
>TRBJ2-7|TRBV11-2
CASSPTGHVYEQYF
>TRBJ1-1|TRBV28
CASSSLGANTEAFF
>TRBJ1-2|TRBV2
CASSESPGDAYGYTF
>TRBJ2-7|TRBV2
CASSVSQASYEQYF
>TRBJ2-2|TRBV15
CATSRDVSTGELFF
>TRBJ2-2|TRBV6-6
CASSPRGTENTGELFF